In this sample, the clone carrying this T cell receptor (beta chain) turned up many times. Antigen: not known. The data derive from a study of T-cell reconstitution after alpha-beta-depleted transplantation in children. Trimming took off 2 bases at V and 5 bases at J, with 7 bases between the two ends. The CDR3 covers 12 residues. Germline-derived CDR1 and CDR2 are SGHDT and YYEEEE. General study findings and limits: In patients about two months after transplant, alpha-beta T cells reportedly arose from several hundred expanded graft clones. Newly generated T cells supplied most T-cell counts and diversity one year post-transplant.

The TCRbeta library incorporated unique molecular identifiers. Each CDR3 protein is one row after TCRdb ran MiXCR on the PCR reads. The sample carries approximately 70,000 distinct CDR3 sequences, 4.9% recorded once. J is TRBJ1-1 and V is TRBV5-6; perhaps TRBD1 as D (5 bases). This sequence was found in a boy less than two years old who had a stem cell transplant for acute myeloid leukemia, so the T cells may come from the graft donor. Source: PBMCs, mostly from graft donor cells, taken 180 days after TCRalphabeta/CD19-depleted stem cell transplant. The CDR3 protein is CASSFGGTEAFF. The CDR3 DNA reads TGTGCCAGCAGCTTTGGGGGAACTGAAGCTTTCTTT.